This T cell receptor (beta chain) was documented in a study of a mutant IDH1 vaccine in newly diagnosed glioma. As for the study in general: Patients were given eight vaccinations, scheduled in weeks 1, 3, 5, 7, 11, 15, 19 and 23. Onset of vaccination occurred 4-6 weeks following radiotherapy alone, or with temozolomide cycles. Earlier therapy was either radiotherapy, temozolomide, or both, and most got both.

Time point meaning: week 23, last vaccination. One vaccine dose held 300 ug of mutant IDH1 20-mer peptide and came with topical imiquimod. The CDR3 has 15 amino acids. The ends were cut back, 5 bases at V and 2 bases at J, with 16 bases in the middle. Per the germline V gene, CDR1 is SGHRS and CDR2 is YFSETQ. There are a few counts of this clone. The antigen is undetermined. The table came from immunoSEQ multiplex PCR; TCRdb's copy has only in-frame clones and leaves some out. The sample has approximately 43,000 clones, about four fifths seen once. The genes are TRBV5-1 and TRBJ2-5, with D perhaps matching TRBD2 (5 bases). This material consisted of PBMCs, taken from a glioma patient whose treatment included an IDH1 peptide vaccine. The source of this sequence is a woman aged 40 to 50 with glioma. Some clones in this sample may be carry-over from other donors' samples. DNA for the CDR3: TGCGCCAGCAGACCAGAGGGTTACGGTCAAGAGACCCAGTACTTC. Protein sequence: CASRPEGYGQETQYF.